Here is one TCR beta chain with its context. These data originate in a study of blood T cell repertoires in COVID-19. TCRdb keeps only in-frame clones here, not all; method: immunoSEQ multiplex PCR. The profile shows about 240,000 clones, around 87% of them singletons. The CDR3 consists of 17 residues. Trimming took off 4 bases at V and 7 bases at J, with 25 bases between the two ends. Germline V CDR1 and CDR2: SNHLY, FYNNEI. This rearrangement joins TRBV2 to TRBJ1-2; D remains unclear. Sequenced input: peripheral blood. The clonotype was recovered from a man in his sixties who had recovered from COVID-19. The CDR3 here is CASSVHAGGISYGGYTF. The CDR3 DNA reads TGTGCCAGCAGTGTTCACGCCGGAGGGATTTCCTATGGTGGCTACACCTTC.